These 26 T cell receptor beta chains share one sample of origin, sequenced in a study of blood T cells in healthy people across ages. Alongside a J-beta primer mix, a sample-barcoded 5' primer served in a second PCR lasting about 7 to 11 cycles. TCRdb fed the 5' RACE reads into MiXCR, producing one record per CDR3 protein. The data contain approximately 800,000 distinct CDR3 sequences, more than 50% of them singletons. Sequenced sample: blood. The receptors were sampled from a man aged 35-49 years in good health.

This rearrangement joins TRBV6-5 to TRBJ2-5, with 9 nucleotides matching TRBD2. The DNA matches TRBJ2-7 better at its end, which makes the J call doubtful. CDR1 is MNHEY and CDR2 is SVGAGI in the germline V gene. The CDR3 contains 17 residues. In DNA form, the CDR3 reads TGTGCCAGCAGTTCCCCGGGGGGGCTAGCGGGGCACTACGAGCAGTACTTC. Protein: CASSSPGGLAGHYEQYF.

The chain uses TRBV6-2 or TRBV6-3 and TRBJ2-1; D gene ambiguous. CDR3 size: 15 residues. V was clipped by 0 bases and J by 6 bases, with 12 bases between them. Per the germline V gene, CDR1 is MNHEY and CDR2 is SVGEGT. The CDR3 coding sequence is TGTGCCAGCAGTTACTCGACCGCCAGGATCAATGAGCAGTTCTTC. Translated, it gives CASSYSTARINEQFF.

The CDR3 DNA is TGTGCCCCCCTCGGGGACTCTAACTACGAGCAGTACTTC. Translation: CAPLGDSNYEQYF. The chain recombines TRBV27 with TRBJ2-7, with TRBD2 as a possible D gene (6 bases). The CDR3 is made up of 13 amino acids. CDR1 is MNHEY and CDR2 is SMNVEV in the germline V gene (reference sequence). Between the trimmed V and J ends, which lost 11 bases and 3 bases, there was a span of 17 bases.

The chain couples TRBV9 to TRBJ1-5; D call uncertain. Germline loops: CDR1 SGDLS, CDR2 YYNGEE. The CDR3 has 15 residues. V was cut by 1 base and J by 7 bases, with 15 bases left in between. CDR3 loop: CASSVSGEFGQPQHF. The CDR3, as DNA: TGTGCCAGCAGCGTATCCGGGGAATTTGGACAGCCCCAGCATTTT.

The chain couples TRBV19 to TRBJ1-2; 8 bases line up with TRBD1. The CDR3 has 16 amino acids. J lost 0 bases, V lost 5 bases, and 8 bases had no gene match. Germline assignment: CDR1 LNHDA and CDR2 SQIVND (reference sequence). In DNA, the CDR3 is TGTGCCAGTAGTCGGATGGACAGGGTGTCTAACTATGGCTACACCTTC. Translated, it gives CASSRMDRVSNYGYTF.

The chain has TRBV20-1 and TRBJ2-5; D is unresolved. With 0 bases removed from V and 5 bases from J, the gap between germline ends came to 19 bases. The CDR3 loop spans 16 amino acids. Germline V gene data show CDR1 as DFQATT and CDR2 as SNEGSKA (reference sequence). The chain's CDR3 is CSARDQRRPVVETQYF. The DNA for the CDR3 is TGCAGTGCTAGAGACCAGAGACGGCCCGTGGTGGAGACCCAGTACTTC.

This clonotype turned up a few times. The chain recombines TRBV6-1 with TRBJ1-2, with 7 nucleotides matching TRBD1. This CDR3 spans 17 amino acids. With 8 bases clipped from V and 7 bases from J, the junction kept 22 bases outside the gene matches. Germline values: CDR1 MNHNS, CDR2 SASEGT. This CDR3 reads CASLSGDSTGRLRGYTF. The CDR3 bases are TGTGCCAGCCTTAGTGGGGATTCGACAGGGCGGCTCCGTGGCTACACCTTC.

This clonotype was found once. The rearrangement joins TRBV20-1 to TRBJ2-7; 10 bases are shared with TRBD2. The CDR3 is made up of 14 amino acids. From germline, CDR1 is DFQATT and CDR2 SNEGSKA (reference sequence). Trimming cost V 2 bases and J 5 bases; bases outside gene matches: 6. Here the CDR3 DNA reads TGCAGTGCTAGATCGCTAGCGGGAGCCGACGAGCAGTACTTC. Translating it yields CSARSLAGADEQYF.

V is TRBV9 and J is TRBJ1-2; TRBD1 agrees at 8 bases. CDR1 and CDR2 from the germline V gene are SGDLS and YYNGEE. V lost 0 bases and J lost 7; bases outside the gene matches: 14. The CDR3 runs to 17 residues. CDR3 nucleotides: TGTGCCAGCAGCGTAGGAAGTCGGGCCAGGGGGCGCGCTGGCTACACCTTC. Translation gives CASSVGSRARGRAGYTF.

The chain is built from TRBV27 and TRBJ1-6; tentative D call: TRBD1 (5 bases). Germline values: CDR1 MNHEY, CDR2 SMNVEV (reference sequence). V shed 0 bases and J shed 8 bases, with 11 bases lying between them. The CDR3 runs 15 residues. The CDR3 nucleotides read TGTGCCAGCAGTTTATCAGGGGTCGGGTATTCACCCCTCCACTTT. Residues: CASSLSGVGYSPLHF.

This chain connects TRBV7-9 to TRBJ2-5, with 8 bases matching TRBD1. Germline trimming cut 2 bases from V and 0 bases from J; bases unmatched to any gene: 5. In germline, CDR1 is SEHNR, CDR2 FQNEAQ (reference sequence). The CDR3 runs to 16 residues. CDR3 nucleotides: TGTGCCAGCAGCTTACCCACAGGGGGGTACCAAGAGACCCAGTACTTC. Translating it yields CASSLPTGGYQETQYF.

The chain combines TRBV29-1 with TRBJ2-1, with 12 bases lining up with TRBD1. The J call is in doubt because the DNA end fits TRBJ2-7 better. The V gene's germline CDR1 is SQVTM and CDR2 ANQGSEA. This CDR3 region has 16 residues. DNA for the CDR3: TGCAGCGTGGCGGGACAGGGGGCGACTAGCGACCGCGAGCAGTACTTC. Amino acids: CSVAGQGATSDREQYF.

The rearrangement uses TRBV2 and TRBJ2-1; 10 bases agree with TRBD1. This CDR3 has 10 amino acids. Germline-derived CDR1 and CDR2 are SNHLY and FYNNEI. J lost 14 bases, V lost 6 bases, and 1 base had no gene match. CDR3 protein: CASRGTGEFF. In nucleotides, the CDR3 is TGTGCCAGCAGGGGGACAGGGGAGTTCTTC.

In regard to this clonotype: The junction departs from the called germline gene at one end, perhaps through a read error. V usage is TRBV11-3 and J usage is TRBJ2-1; perhaps TRBD1 as D (5 bases). The CDR3 is 18 residues long. Per germline, CDR1 SGHNT and CDR2 YENEEA. CDR3 nucleotide sequence: TGTGCCAGCAGCTTAGTATCCCCGACAGAAATCTCCTACAATGAGCGGTTCTTC. Translating it yields CASSLVSPTEISYNERFF.

This clonotype was seen only a few times. The chain uses TRBV24-1 and TRBJ2-3; D may be TRBD1 (6 bases). V shed 4 bases and J shed 6 bases, with 19 bases lying between them. Germline V gene data show CDR1 as KGHDR and CDR2 as SFDVKD. The CDR3 extends over 16 amino acids. CDR3 in DNA: TGTGCCACCAGTGACACAGTCATCAGGGGCGAGGATACGCAGTATTTT. Translated, it gives CATSDTVIRGEDTQYF.

The chain has TRBV5-1 and TRBJ2-5; D may be TRBD2 (6 bases). This CDR3 region has 18 residues. Trimming pared 7 bases from V and 5 bases from J, leaving 30 bases between. Germline-derived CDR1 and CDR2 are SGHRS and YFSETQ. The DNA for the CDR3 is TGCGCCAGCCAAACTGATAAAGGGATACGGGAGAGGGGTGAGACCCAGTACTTC. Translated, it gives CASQTDKGIRERGETQYF.

The rearrangement joins TRBV20-1 to TRBJ2-1; D not certain. Germline V gene data show CDR1 as DFQATT and CDR2 as SNEGSKA (reference sequence). The germline V and J ends were trimmed by 5 bases and 4 bases, with 12 bases remaining between them. The CDR3 sequence is 13 residues long. The CDR3 nucleotides are TGCAGTGCTTTCGAGGACGGATACAATGAGCAGTTCTTC. It translates to CSAFEDGYNEQFF.

The V gene is TRBV6-6, the J gene TRBJ2-1; no clear D gene. In germline, CDR1 is MNHNY, CDR2 SVGAGI (reference sequence). The germline V and J ends were trimmed by 8 bases and 3 bases, with 11 bases remaining between them. CDR3 size: 13 residues. This CDR3 reads CASGGQDYNEQFF. Here the CDR3 DNA reads TGTGCCAGCGGTGGGCAGGACTACAATGAGCAGTTCTTC.

The CDR3 DNA reads as TGTGCCAGCAGCCAAGGGACAGTTAATCGAAGGCAGTACTTC. This codes for CASSQGTVNRRQYF. This chain uses TRBV3-1 with TRBJ2-5, with D possibly TRBD1 on 6 matching bases. The CDR3 spans 14 residues. CDR1 is LGHDT and CDR2 is YNNKEL in the germline V gene (reference sequence). The V end lost 1 base, the J end lost 11 bases, and 17 bases lay between the germline ends.

This clonotype was counted between two and nine times. The gene calls are TRBV9 and TRBJ2-2; 8 positions agree with TRBD1. The germline V gene encodes CDR1 SGDLS and CDR2 YYNGEE. The CDR3 totals 16 residues. V lost 2 bases and J lost 4; bases outside the gene matches: 7. In DNA form, the CDR3 reads TGTGCCAGCAGCGTGAGGTCACAGGGGGGCACCGGGGAGCTGTTTTTT. This sequence encodes CASSVRSQGGTGELFF. The full variable domain, rest sourced from reference TRBV9 and TRBJ2-2, is DSGVTQTPKHLITATGQRVTLRCSPRSGDLSVYWYQQSLDQGLQFLIQYYNGEERAKGNILERFSAQQFPDLHSELNLSSLELGDSALYFCASSVRSQGGTGELFFGEGSRLTVL.

The chain has TRBV20-1 and TRBJ1-5, with 9 positions matching TRBD1. The V and J ends lost 6 bases and 2 bases, in that order; junction bases with no gene match: 5. Germline V gene data show CDR1 as DFQATT and CDR2 as SNEGSKA (reference sequence). The CDR3 consists of 14 residues. The DNA of the CDR3 is TGCAGTGCCGGGACAGGGAAGGGCAATCAGCCCCAGCATTTT. This translates into CSAGTGKGNQPQHF.

The rearrangement links TRBV9 to TRBJ2-7; no clear D. This CDR3 is built from 14 residues. Between the trimmed V and J ends, which lost 0 bases and 5 bases, there was a span of 12 bases. Germline V lookup: CDR1 SGDLS, CDR2 YYNGEE. The CDR3: CASSVADLVHEQYF. Written as DNA, the CDR3 is TGTGCCAGCAGCGTAGCTGATTTGGTCCACGAGCAGTACTTC.

The chain combines TRBV6-6 with TRBJ2-5, with D tentatively TRBD1 (5 bases). Germline CDR1 reads MNHNY; CDR2 reads SVGAGI (reference sequence). The CDR3 is 14 residues long. V lost 7 bases to trimming and J lost 4 bases, with 16 bases between them. CDR3 protein: CASTTRGKLETQYF. The DNA for the CDR3 is TGTGCCAGCACCACAAGGGGAAAGCTAGAGACCCAGTACTTC.

This rearrangement joins TRBV2 to TRBJ2-5, with TRBD2 matching 10 bases. There are 15 residues in the CDR3. Trimming removed 6 bases from V and 4 bases from J; junction bases left unmatched: 8. Germline V CDR1 and CDR2: SNHLY, FYNNEI. Here the CDR3 reads CASRSGRALGETQYF. In nucleotides, the CDR3 is TGTGCCAGCAGGAGCGGGAGGGCCCTCGGAGAGACCCAGTACTTC.

Worth noting for this clonotype: Relative to the germline gene, one junction end is altered; a read error may explain this. The gene calls are TRBV7-3 and TRBJ1-4; 7 bases line up with TRBD1. The germline gives CDR1 SGHTA, CDR2 FQGTGA. The CDR3 is 16 residues long. The CDR3 protein is CASNGRDRGTNERLFF. In DNA, the CDR3 is TGTGCCAGCAACGGAAGGGACAGAGGTACTAATGAAAGACTGTTTTTT.

The chain joins TRBV7-9 to TRBJ2-4; no clear D. The J call may be incorrect, as the DNA end agrees better with TRBJ2-7. Per the germline V gene, CDR1 is SEHNR and CDR2 is FQNEAQ (reference sequence). This CDR3 has 14 residues. As DNA, the CDR3 is TGTGCCAGCAGCTTCGGCACAGCGACCTACGAGCAGTACTTC. Amino acid sequence: CASSFGTATYEQYF.